This is a list of T cell receptor beta chains from one sample in a study of shared clonotypes between healthy human individuals. The repertoire was sequenced with immunoSEQ multiplex PCR; TCRdb's copy has only in-frame clones and lacks some. The table shows approximately 1.1 million clones, with 70% to 80% occurring only once. Sequencing used memory CD4+ T cells from PBMCs. The receptors were sampled from a man younger than 30 in good health. Some clones in this sample may be carry-over from other donors' samples. Both conserved end residues are part of each CDR3. Fields, in order: J gene, V gene, D gene, clone size, CDR3 protein, CDR3 DNA. The D gene is left open where the match is weak. A row's size may be missing; if present it is once, few, many or a size class.

j_gene: TRBJ2-2
v_gene: TRBV7-2
d_gene: .
abundance: .
CDR3aa: CASRRDSARTGELFF
CDR3nt: TGTGCCAGCAGGCGGGACAGCGCCCGCACCGGGGAGCTGTTTTTT

j_gene: TRBJ2-1
v_gene: TRBV7-9
d_gene: .
abundance: .
CDR3aa: CASSHNRGKGLDYNEQFF
CDR3nt: TGTGCCAGCAGCCACAACAGAGGGAAGGGCTTGGATTACAATGAGCAGTTCTTC

j_gene: TRBJ2-3
v_gene: TRBV28
d_gene: .
abundance: .
CDR3aa: CASGPTDTQYF
CDR3nt: TGTGCCAGCGGACCGACAGATACGCAGTATTTT

j_gene: TRBJ1-2
v_gene: TRBV19
d_gene: .
abundance: .
CDR3aa: CASSPETSANYGYTF
CDR3nt: TGTGCCAGTAGTCCCGAGACAAGTGCTAACTATGGCTACACCTTC

j_gene: TRBJ2-1
v_gene: TRBV6-6
d_gene: TRBD1
abundance: .
CDR3aa: CASRPPGQGLFF
CDR3nt: TGTGCCAGCAGGCCGCCGGGACAGGGGTTGTTCTTC

j_gene: TRBJ1-1
v_gene: TRBV28
d_gene: .
abundance: .
CDR3aa: CASRLDGYTEAFF
CDR3nt: TGTGCCAGCAGACTGGACGGGTACACTGAAGCTTTCTTT

j_gene: TRBJ2-1
v_gene: TRBV4-3
d_gene: TRBD2
abundance: .
CDR3aa: CASSQGAGLAASYNEQFF
CDR3nt: TGCGCCAGCAGCCAAGGGGCGGGGCTAGCGGCCTCCTACAATGAGCAGTTCTTC

j_gene: TRBJ2-5
v_gene: TRBV7-9
d_gene: TRBD2
abundance: few
CDR3aa: CASSWGGQETQYF
CDR3nt: TGTGCCAGCAGCTGGGGGGGGCAAGAGACCCAGTACTTC

j_gene: TRBJ1-1
v_gene: TRBV5-4
d_gene: .
abundance: .
CDR3aa: CASSLPGTRGNTEAFF
CDR3nt: TGTGCCAGCAGCTTGCCCGGGACGAGGGGGAACACTGAAGCTTTCTTT

j_gene: TRBJ2-5
v_gene: TRBV18
d_gene: TRBD2
abundance: .
CDR3aa: CASSPGTSGITTLHF
CDR3nt: TGTGCCAGCTCACCAGGGACTAGCGGGATCACGACTCTACACTTC

j_gene: TRBJ2-1
v_gene: TRBV28
d_gene: .
abundance: .
CDR3aa: CASSLWQGYNEQFF
CDR3nt: TGTGCCAGCAGTTTATGGCAGGGATACAATGAGCAGTTCTTC

j_gene: TRBJ1-5
v_gene: TRBV6-5
d_gene: .
abundance: .
CDR3aa: CASSRDSRNQPQHF
CDR3nt: TGTGCCAGCAGTCGCGACAGTCGCAATCAGCCCCAGCATTTT

j_gene: TRBJ2-5
v_gene: TRBV11-2
d_gene: .
abundance: .
CDR3aa: CASSLGQGQETQYF
CDR3nt: TGTGCCAGCAGCTTAGGGCAGGGGCAAGAGACCCAGTACTTC

j_gene: TRBJ2-7
v_gene: TRBV28
d_gene: TRBD1
abundance: .
CDR3aa: CASTPTGVGSYEQYF
CDR3nt: TGTGCCAGCACCCCGACAGGGGTGGGTTCCTACGAGCAGTACTTC

j_gene: TRBJ2-3
v_gene: TRBV27
d_gene: .
abundance: .
CDR3aa: CASSLSRTADTQYF
CDR3nt: TGTGCCAGCAGTTTATCAAGGACAGCAGATACGCAGTATTTT

j_gene: TRBJ2-3
v_gene: TRBV28
d_gene: TRBD1
abundance: .
CDR3aa: CASSRQGFTDTQYF
CDR3nt: TGTGCCAGCAGCAGACAGGGATTCACAGATACGCAGTATTTT

j_gene: TRBJ2-7
v_gene: TRBV5-8
d_gene: .
abundance: .
CDR3aa: CASSSFRYVAGRLLEQYF
CDR3nt: TGTGCCAGCAGCTCTTTTCGCTACGTCGCGGGACGTCTCCTAGAGCAGTACTTC

j_gene: TRBJ2-7
v_gene: TRBV28
d_gene: .
abundance: .
CDR3aa: CASSPHGPSGAYEQYF
CDR3nt: TGTGCCAGCAGTCCCCACGGCCCCTCCGGGGCCTACGAGCAGTACTTC

j_gene: TRBJ1-3
v_gene: TRBV9
d_gene: TRBD1
abundance: .
CDR3aa: CASSPQDRVVGNTIYF
CDR3nt: TGTGCCAGCAGCCCCCAGGACAGGGTGGTCGGAAACACCATATATTTT

j_gene: TRBJ2-7
v_gene: TRBV5-1
d_gene: .
abundance: .
CDR3aa: CASSLESRQGMEQYF
CDR3nt: TGCGCCAGCAGCTTGGAATCTAGGCAGGGGATGGAGCAGTACTTC

j_gene: TRBJ2-7
v_gene: TRBV29-1
d_gene: .
abundance: once
CDR3aa: CSVGGPLGEQYF
CDR3nt: TGCAGCGTTGGTGGACCCTTGGGTGAGCAGTACTTC

j_gene: TRBJ2-7
v_gene: TRBV4-1
d_gene: .
abundance: .
CDR3aa: CASSPDFSRGILSYEQYF
CDR3nt: TGCGCCAGCAGCCCCGATTTTTCCCGGGGAATTCTATCCTACGAGCAGTACTTC

j_gene: TRBJ1-4
v_gene: TRBV18
d_gene: .
abundance: once
CDR3aa: CASSPLESQLNEKLFF
CDR3nt: TGTGCCAGCTCACCACTTGAGTCACAACTTAATGAAAAACTGTTTTTT

j_gene: TRBJ1-2
v_gene: TRBV30
d_gene: .
abundance: .
CDR3aa: CAWSVARYYGGYTF
CDR3nt: TGTGCCTGGAGTGTCGCCAGGTATTATGGTGGCTACACCTTC

j_gene: TRBJ1-2
v_gene: TRBV28
d_gene: .
abundance: .
CDR3aa: CASSSAGDYYGYTF
CDR3nt: TGTGCCAGCAGTTCTGCAGGGGATTACTATGGCTACACCTTC

j_gene: TRBJ2-5
v_gene: TRBV19
d_gene: .
abundance: .
CDR3aa: CASSIGARGKETQYF
CDR3nt: TGTGCCAGTAGTATTGGCGCCCGGGGAAAAGAGACCCAGTACTTC

j_gene: TRBJ2-5
v_gene: TRBV5-1
d_gene: .
abundance: .
CDR3aa: CASSPNPGGYQETQYF
CDR3nt: TGCGCCAGCAGTCCCAACCCAGGGGGGTACCAAGAGACCCAGTACTTC

j_gene: TRBJ2-2
v_gene: TRBV28
d_gene: .
abundance: .
CDR3aa: CASRESGSAGELFF
CDR3nt: TGTGCCAGCAGAGAGTCGGGGTCAGCCGGGGAGCTGTTTTTT

j_gene: TRBJ1-3
v_gene: TRBV9
d_gene: .
abundance: .
CDR3aa: CASSITTGPGNTIYF
CDR3nt: TGTGCCAGCAGCATAACGACAGGCCCTGGAAACACCATATATTTT

j_gene: TRBJ2-7
v_gene: TRBV4-3
d_gene: TRBD2
abundance: .
CDR3aa: CASSQRGAGYEQYF
CDR3nt: TGCGCCAGCAGCCAGCGGGGGGCGGGATACGAGCAGTACTTC

j_gene: TRBJ2-4
v_gene: TRBV5-6
d_gene: .
abundance: .
CDR3aa: CASSLEAPLAKNIQYF
CDR3nt: TGTGCCAGCAGCTTGGAGGCCCCTCTAGCCAAAAACATTCAGTACTTC

j_gene: TRBJ2-7
v_gene: TRBV7-2
d_gene: .
abundance: .
CDR3aa: CASSLSRTADGQYF
CDR3nt: TGTGCCAGCAGCTTATCACGGACAGCGGATGGGCAGTACTTC

j_gene: TRBJ1-2
v_gene: TRBV6-1
d_gene: .
abundance: .
CDR3aa: CASSGGQGGGYTF
CDR3nt: TGTGCCAGCAGTGGGGGGCAGGGAGGTGGCTACACCTTC

j_gene: TRBJ2-5
v_gene: TRBV14
d_gene: TRBD2
abundance: .
CDR3aa: CASSLAGGETQYF
CDR3nt: TGTGCCAGCAGCCTAGCGGGAGGGGAGACCCAGTACTTC

j_gene: TRBJ1-2
v_gene: TRBV28
d_gene: .
abundance: .
CDR3aa: CASSLRTPRAGWGYTF
CDR3nt: TGTGCCAGCAGTTTACGAACCCCCAGAGCCGGTTGGGGCTACACCTTC

j_gene: TRBJ1-5
v_gene: TRBV6-1
d_gene: TRBD1
abundance: .
CDR3aa: CATHRGYSNQPQHF
CDR3nt: TGTGCCACCCACAGGGGGTATAGCAATCAGCCCCAGCATTTT

j_gene: TRBJ2-3
v_gene: TRBV7-2
d_gene: .
abundance: .
CDR3aa: CASSGDTQYF
CDR3nt: TGTGCCAGCAGCGGAGATACGCAGTATTTT

j_gene: TRBJ2-3
v_gene: TRBV5-6
d_gene: TRBD1
abundance: few
CDR3aa: CASSLWTGSTDTQYF
CDR3nt: TGTGCCAGCAGCCTGTGGACAGGGAGCACAGATACGCAGTATTTT

j_gene: TRBJ2-7
v_gene: TRBV5-4
d_gene: .
abundance: few
CDR3aa: CASSVEVSGEQYF
CDR3nt: TGTGCCAGCAGTGTCGAGGTATCGGGCGAGCAGTACTTC

j_gene: TRBJ2-2
v_gene: TRBV15
d_gene: .
abundance: .
CDR3aa: CATQLRPGELFF
CDR3nt: TGTGCCACTCAGTTACGCCCCGGGGAGCTGTTTTTT

j_gene: TRBJ1-4
v_gene: TRBV27
d_gene: .
abundance: .
CDR3aa: CASSRLGTATNEKLFF
CDR3nt: TGTGCCAGCAGTAGGCTTGGGACGGCAACTAATGAAAAACTGTTTTTT